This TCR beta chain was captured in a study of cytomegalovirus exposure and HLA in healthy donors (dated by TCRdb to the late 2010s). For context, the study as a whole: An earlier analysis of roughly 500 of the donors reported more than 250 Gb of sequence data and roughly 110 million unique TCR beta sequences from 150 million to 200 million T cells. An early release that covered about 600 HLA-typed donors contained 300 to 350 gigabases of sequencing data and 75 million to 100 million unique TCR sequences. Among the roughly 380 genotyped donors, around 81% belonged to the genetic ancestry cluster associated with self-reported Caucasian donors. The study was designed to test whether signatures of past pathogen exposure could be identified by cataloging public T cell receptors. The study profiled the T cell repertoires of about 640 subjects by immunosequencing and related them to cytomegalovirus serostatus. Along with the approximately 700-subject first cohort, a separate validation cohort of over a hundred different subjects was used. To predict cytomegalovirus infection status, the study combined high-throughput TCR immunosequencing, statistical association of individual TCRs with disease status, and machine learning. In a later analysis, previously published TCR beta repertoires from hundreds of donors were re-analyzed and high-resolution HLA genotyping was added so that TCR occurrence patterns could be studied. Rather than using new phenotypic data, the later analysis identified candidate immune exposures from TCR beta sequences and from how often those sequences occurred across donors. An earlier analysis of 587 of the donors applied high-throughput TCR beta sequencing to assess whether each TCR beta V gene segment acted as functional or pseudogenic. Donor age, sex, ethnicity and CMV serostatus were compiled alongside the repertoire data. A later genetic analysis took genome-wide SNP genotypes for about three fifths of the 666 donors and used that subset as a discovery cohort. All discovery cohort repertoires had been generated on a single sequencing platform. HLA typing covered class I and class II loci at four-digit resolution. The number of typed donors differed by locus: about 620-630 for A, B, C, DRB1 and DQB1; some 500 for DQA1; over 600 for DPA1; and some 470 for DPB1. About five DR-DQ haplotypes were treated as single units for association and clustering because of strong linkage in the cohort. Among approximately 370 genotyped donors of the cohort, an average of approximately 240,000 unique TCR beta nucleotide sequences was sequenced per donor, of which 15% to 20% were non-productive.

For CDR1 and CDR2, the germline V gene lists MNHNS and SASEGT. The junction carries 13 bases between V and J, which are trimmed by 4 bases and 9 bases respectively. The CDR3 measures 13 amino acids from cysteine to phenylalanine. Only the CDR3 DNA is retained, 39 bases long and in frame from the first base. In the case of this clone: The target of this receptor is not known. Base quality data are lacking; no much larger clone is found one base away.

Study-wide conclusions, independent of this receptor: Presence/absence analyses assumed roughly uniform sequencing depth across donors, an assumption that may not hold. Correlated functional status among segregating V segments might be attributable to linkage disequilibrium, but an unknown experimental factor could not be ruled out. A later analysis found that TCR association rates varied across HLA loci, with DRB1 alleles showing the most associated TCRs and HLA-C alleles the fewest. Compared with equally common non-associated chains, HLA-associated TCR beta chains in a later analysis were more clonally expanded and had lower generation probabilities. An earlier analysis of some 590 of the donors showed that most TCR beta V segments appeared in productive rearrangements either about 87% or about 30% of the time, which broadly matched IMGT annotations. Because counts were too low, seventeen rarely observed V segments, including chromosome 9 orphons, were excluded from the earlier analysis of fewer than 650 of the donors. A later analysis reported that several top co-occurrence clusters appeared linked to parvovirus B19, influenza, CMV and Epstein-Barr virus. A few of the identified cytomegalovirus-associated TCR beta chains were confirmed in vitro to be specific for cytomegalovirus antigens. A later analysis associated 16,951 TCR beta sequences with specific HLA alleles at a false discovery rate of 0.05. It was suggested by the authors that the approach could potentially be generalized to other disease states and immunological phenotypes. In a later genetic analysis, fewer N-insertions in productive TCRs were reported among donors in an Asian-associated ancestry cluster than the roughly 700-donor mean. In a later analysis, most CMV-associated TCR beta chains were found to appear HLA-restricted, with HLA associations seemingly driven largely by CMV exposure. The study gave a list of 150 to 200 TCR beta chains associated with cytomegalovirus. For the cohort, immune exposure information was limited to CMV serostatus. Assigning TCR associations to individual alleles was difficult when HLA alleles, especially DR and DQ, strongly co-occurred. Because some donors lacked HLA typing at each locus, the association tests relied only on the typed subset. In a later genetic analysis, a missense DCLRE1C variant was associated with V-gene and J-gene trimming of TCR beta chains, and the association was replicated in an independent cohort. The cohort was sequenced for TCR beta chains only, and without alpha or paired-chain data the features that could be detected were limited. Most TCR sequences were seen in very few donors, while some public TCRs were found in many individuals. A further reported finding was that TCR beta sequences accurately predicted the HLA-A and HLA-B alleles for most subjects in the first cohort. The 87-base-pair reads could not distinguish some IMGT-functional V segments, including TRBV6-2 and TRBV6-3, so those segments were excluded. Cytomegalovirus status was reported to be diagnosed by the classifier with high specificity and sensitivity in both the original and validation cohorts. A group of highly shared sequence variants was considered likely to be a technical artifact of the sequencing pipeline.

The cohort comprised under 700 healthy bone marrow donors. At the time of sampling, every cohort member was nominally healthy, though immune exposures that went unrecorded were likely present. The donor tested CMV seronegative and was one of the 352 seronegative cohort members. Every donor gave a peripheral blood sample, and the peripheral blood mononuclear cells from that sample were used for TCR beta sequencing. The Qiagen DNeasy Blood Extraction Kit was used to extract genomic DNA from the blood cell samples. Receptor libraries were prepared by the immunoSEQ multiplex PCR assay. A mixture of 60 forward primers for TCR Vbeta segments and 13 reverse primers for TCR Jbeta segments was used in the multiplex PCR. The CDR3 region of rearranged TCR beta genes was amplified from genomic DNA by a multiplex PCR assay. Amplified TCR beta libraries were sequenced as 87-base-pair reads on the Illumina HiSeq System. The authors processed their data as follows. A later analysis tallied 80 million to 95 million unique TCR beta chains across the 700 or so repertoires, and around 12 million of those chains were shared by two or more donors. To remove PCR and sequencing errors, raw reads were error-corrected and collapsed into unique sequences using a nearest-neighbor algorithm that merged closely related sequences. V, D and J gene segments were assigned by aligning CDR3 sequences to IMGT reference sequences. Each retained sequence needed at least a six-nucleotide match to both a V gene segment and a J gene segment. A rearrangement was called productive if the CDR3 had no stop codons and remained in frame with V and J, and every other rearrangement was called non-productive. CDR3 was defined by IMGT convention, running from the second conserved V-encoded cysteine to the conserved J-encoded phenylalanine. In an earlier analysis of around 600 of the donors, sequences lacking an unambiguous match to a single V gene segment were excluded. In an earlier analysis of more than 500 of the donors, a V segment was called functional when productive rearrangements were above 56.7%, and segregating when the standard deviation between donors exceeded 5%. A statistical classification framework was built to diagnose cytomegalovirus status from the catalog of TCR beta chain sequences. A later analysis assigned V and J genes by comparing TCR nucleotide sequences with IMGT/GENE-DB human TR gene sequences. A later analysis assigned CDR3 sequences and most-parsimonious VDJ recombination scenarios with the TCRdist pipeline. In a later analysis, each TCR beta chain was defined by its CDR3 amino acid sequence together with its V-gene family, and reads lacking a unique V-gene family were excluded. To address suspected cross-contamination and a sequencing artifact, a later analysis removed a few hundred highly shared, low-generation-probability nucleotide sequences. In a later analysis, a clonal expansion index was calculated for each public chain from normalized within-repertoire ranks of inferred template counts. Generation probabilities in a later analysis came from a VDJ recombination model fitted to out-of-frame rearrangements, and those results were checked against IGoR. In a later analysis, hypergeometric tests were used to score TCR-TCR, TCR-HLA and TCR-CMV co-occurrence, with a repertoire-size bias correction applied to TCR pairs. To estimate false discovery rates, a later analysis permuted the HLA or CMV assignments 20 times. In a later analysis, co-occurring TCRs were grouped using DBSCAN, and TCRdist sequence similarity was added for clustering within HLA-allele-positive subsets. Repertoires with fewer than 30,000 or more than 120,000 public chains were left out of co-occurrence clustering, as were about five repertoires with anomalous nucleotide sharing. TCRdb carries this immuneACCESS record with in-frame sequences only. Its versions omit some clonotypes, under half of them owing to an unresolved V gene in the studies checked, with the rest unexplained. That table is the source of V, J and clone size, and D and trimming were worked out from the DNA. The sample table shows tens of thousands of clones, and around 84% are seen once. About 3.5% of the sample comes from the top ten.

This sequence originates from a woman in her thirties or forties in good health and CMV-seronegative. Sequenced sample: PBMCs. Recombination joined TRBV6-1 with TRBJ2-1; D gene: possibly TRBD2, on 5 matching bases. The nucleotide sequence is TGTGCCAGCAGTGTAACACTAGTGATTGAGCAGTTCTTC. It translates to CASSVTLVIEQFF.